Sequencing of this TCR beta chain was carried out in a study of beta chain features in type 1 diabetes. Study background: Some 110 million sorted cells were examined across all samples. Regarding the study as a whole: Any PCR bias toward short templates would affect both groups alike. More deletions and fewer insertions at VDJ junctions were found in patients with type 1 diabetes.

On this clone: What it binds is unknown.

V was trimmed by 5 bases and J by 2 bases, leaving 19 bases between them. There are 15 residues in the CDR3. CDR1 is GTSNPN, CDR2 SVGIG, per germline (reference sequence). Expressed TCRB transcripts were sequenced because the isolated RNA had all been reverse transcribed beforehand. Naive, central memory and regulatory T cell samples came to a mean of approximately 3.57 million reads. Libraries were prepared by immunoSEQ multiplex PCR; TCRdb keeps only in-frame clonotypes and omits some of them. The table shows about 360,000 clones, with approximately 12% occurring only once. Specimen: naive CD4+ T cells from blood. This TCR was recovered from a young man in good health. The chain uses TRBV30 and TRBJ2-7; D may be TRBD1 (6 bases). The CDR3 spells CAWAGAGTLPYEQYF. In nucleotides, the CDR3 is TGTGCCTGGGCCGGAGCCGGGACACTCCCCTACGAGCAGTACTTC.